This T cell receptor (beta chain) appears in the sequencing data of a study of identical twins. MiXCR, applied by TCRdb to the 5' RACE reads, yields one record per CDR3 protein. Seen here are a few hundred thousand distinct CDR3 sequences, roughly 9.9% observed once, and the top ten hold roughly 3.2%. The germline V gene has CDR1 KGHDR and CDR2 SFDVKD. This CDR3 has 15 residues. Trimming took 6 bases from V and 5 from J, leaving 16 bases between them. Study-wide results and caveats: Models predicted too little out-of-frame TCR alpha sharing in monozygotic twins.

This clonotype was seen many times. Its specificity is unknown. This same sample was also taken into another study, of yellow fever vaccine responses in identical twins.

The chain recombines TRBV24-1 with TRBJ2-1, with no clear D. The specimen was PBMCs. This TCR was recovered from a woman under 30 in good health. The CDR3 nucleotides read TGTGCCACCAGTACGGCAGGACGGCTTAACAATGAGCAGTTCTTC. Amino acids: CATSTAGRLNNEQFF.